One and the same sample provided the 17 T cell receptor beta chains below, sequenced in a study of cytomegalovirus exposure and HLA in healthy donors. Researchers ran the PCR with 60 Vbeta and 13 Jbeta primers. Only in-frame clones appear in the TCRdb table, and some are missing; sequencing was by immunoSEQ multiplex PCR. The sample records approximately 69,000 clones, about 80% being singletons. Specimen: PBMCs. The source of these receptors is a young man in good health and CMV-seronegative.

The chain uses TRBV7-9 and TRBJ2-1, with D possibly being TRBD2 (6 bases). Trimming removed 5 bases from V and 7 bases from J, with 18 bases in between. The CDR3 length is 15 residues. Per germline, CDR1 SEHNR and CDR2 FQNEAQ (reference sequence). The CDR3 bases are TGTGCCAGCAGCCTAAGTGGGGATGGAGGGAATGAGCAGTTCTTC. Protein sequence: CASSLSGDGGNEQFF.

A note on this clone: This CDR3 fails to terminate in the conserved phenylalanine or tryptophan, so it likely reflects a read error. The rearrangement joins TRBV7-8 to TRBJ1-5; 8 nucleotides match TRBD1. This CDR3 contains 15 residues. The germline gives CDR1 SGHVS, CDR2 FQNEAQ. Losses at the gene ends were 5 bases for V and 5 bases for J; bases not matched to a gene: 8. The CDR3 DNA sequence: TGTGCCAGCAGCCCAGGGACAGGACAGGATCAGCCCCAGCATCTT. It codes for CASSPGTGQDQPQHL.

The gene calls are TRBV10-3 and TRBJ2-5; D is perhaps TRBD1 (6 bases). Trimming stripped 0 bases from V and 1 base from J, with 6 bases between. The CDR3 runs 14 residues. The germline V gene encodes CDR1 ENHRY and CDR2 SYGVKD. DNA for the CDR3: TGTGCCATCAGTGAGTCGACAGGCCAAGAGACCCAGTACTTC. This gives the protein CAISESTGQETQYF.

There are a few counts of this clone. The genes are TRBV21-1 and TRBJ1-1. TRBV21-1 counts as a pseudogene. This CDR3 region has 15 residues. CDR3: CASSPGSVMNTEAFF. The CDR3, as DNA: TGTGCCAGCAGCCCCGGGTCGGTCATGAACACTGAAGCTTTCTTT.

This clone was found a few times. CDR3: CASSPSGRQETQYF. In DNA, the CDR3 is TGTGCCAGCAGCCCCTCGGGTCGGCAAGAGACCCAGTACTTC. The chain joins TRBV7-2 to TRBJ2-5, with unresolved D. V was trimmed by 5 bases and J by 2 bases, leaving 12 bases between them. The CDR3 totals 14 residues. Germline CDR1 is SGHTA and CDR2 is FQGNSA.

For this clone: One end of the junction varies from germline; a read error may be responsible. The CDR3 is CSSSLENTEAFF. The DNA for the CDR3 is TGTTCCAGCAGCTTGGAGAACACTGAGGCTTTCTTT. V usage is TRBV7-9 and J usage is TRBJ1-1; D gene uncertain. The CDR3 contains 12 residues. Germline values: CDR1 SEHNR, CDR2 FQNEAQ (reference sequence).

The CDR3 here is CASSLGSGGAGYTQYF. The DNA for the CDR3 is TGTGCCAGCAGCTTAGGAAGCGGGGGGGCAGGATATACGCAGTATTTT. The chain combines TRBV7-2 with TRBJ2-3; 10 positions agree with TRBD2. The CDR3 contains 16 residues. The germline CDR1 and CDR2 sequences are SGHTA and FQGNSA. V shed 1 base and J 7 bases; nucleotides not matched to a gene: 8.

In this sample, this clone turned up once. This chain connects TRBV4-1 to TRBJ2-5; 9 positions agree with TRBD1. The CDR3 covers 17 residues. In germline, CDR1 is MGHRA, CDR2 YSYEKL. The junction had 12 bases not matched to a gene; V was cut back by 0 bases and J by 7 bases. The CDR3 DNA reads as TGCGCCAGCAGCCAAGATCCCGGGACAGGGTCGGGGAGGACCCAGTACTTC. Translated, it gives CASSQDPGTGSGRTQYF.

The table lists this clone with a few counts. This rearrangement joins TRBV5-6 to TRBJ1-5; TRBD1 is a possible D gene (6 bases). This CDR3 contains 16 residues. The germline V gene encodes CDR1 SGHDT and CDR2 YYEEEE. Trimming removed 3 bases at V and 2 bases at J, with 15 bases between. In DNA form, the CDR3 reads TGTGCCAGCAGCTGGGGGGGCTCCGGGGGCAATCAGCCCCAGCATTTT. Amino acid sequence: CASSWGGSGGNQPQHF.

The CDR3 loop is CASSPGLAGGTDTQYF. The CDR3, as DNA: TGTGCCAGCAGCCCGGGACTAGCGGGAGGGACAGATACGCAGTATTTT. The J gene is TRBJ2-3, the V gene TRBV9; 16 bases align to TRBD2. Germline lookup yields CDR1 SGDLS and CDR2 YYNGEE. The CDR3 extends over 16 amino acids. Trimming cost V 4 bases and J 3 bases; bases outside gene matches: 2.

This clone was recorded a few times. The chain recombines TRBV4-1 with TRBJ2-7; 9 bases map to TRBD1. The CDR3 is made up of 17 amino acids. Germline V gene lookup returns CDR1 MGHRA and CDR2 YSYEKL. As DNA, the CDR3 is TGCGCCAGCAGCCAAGATCTGGACAGGGGACAAACCTACGCGCAGTACGTC. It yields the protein CASSQDLDRGQTYAQYV.

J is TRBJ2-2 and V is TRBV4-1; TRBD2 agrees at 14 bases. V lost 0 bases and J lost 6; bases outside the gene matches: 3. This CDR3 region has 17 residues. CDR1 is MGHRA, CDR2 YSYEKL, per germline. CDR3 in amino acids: CASSQDPTSGGAGELFF. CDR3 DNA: TGCGCCAGCAGCCAAGATCCGACTAGCGGGGGGGCCGGGGAGCTGTTTTTT.

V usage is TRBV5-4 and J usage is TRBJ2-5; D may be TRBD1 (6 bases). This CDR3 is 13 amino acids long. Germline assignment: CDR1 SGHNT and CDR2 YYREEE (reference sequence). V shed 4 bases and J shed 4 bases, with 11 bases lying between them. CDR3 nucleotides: TGTGCCAGCAGCCCCGACAGGTCAGAGACCCAGTACTTC. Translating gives CASSPDRSETQYF.

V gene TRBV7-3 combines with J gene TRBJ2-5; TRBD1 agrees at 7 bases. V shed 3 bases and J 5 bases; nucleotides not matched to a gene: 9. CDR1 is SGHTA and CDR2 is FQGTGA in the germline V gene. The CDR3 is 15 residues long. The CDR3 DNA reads TGTGCCAGCAGCTTTAGGAAGGGGGCGAGGGAGACCCAGTACTTC. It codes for CASSFRKGARETQYF.

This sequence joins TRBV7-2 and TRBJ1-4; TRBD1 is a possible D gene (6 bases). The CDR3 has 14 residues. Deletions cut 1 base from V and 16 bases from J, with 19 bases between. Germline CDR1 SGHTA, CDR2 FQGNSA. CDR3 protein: CASSLDGGGAGRFF. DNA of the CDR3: TGTGCCAGCAGCTTAGATGGAGGGGGAGCGGGGCGGTTTTTT.

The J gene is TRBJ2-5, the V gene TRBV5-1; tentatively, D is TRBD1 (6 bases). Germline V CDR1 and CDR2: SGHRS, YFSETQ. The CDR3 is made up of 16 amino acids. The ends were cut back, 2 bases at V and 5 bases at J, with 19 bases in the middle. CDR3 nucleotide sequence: TGCGCCAGCAGCTTACGACCAGGGGATCCTGGGGAGACCCAGTACTTC. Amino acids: CASSLRPGDPGETQYF.

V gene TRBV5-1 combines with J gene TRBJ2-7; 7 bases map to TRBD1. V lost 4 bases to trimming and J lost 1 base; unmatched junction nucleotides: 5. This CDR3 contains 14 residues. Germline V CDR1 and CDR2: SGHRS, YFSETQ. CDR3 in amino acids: CASSPKTGSYEQYF. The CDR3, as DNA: TGCGCCAGCAGCCCGAAGACAGGGTCCTACGAGCAGTACTTC.